Listed here are 21 T cell receptor beta chains from one sample, sequenced in a study of CD8 T cells in Susac syndrome. An amount of RNA that ranged from roughly 0.5 to 1 ug was reverse transcribed with random hexamers. TCRdb re-analysed the immunoSEQ multiplex PCR reads in MiXCR, keeping a single row per CDR3 protein. The data hold hundreds of thousands of distinct CDR3 sequences, with 94% observed a single time. The sample consisted of CD4+ T cells from PBMCs. These receptors all come from a human donor with Susac syndrome.

The chain recombines TRBV6-2 or TRBV6-3 with TRBJ1-2, with TRBD1 identical over 7 bases. Germline-derived CDR1 and CDR2 are MNHEY and SVGEGT. The CDR3 length is 13 residues. With V trimmed by 2 bases and J by 8 bases, 5 bases remained unmatched. The DNA for the CDR3 is TGTGCCAGCAGTTACACTGGGGACAGCGGCTACACCTTC. It specifies CASSYTGDSGYTF.

This chain joins TRBV27 and TRBJ2-7; unclear D gene. The ends were cut back, 4 bases at V and 5 bases at J, with 9 bases in the middle. The CDR3 loop spans 12 amino acids. Germline V gives CDR1 MNHEY, CDR2 SMNVEV (reference sequence). CDR3 coding DNA: TGTGCCAGCAGTTCCGACATCGACGAGCAGTACTTC. Translating it yields CASSSDIDEQYF.

The sample holds a few counts of this clonotype. The rearrangement joins TRBV6-2 or TRBV6-3 to TRBJ1-1; D might be TRBD1 (5 bases). Trimming stripped 5 bases from V and 1 base from J, with 8 bases between. CDR1 and CDR2 (germline): MNHEY, SVGEGT. CDR3 length equals 13 residues. Written as DNA, the CDR3 is TGTGCCAGCAGTGATAGGGGGAACACTGAAGCTTTCTTT. Protein: CASSDRGNTEAFF.

The V call is TRBV10-3, the J call TRBJ1-1; TRBD1 aligns across 9 bases. This CDR3 contains 13 residues. V lost 3 bases to trimming and J lost 8 bases; unmatched junction nucleotides: 4. CDR1 and CDR2 from the germline V gene are ENHRY and SYGVKD. CDR3 DNA: TGTGCCATCAGTGATACCGGGACAGGGGAAGCTTTCTTT. It codes for CAISDTGTGEAFF.

CDR3 DNA: TGTGCCAGCAGTTGGGGGGCTGGGGCCAACGTCCTGACTTTC. This codes for CASSWGAGANVLTF. This chain links TRBV6-2 or TRBV6-3 with TRBJ2-6; D perhaps matches TRBD2 (6 bases). Trimming pared 4 bases from V and 2 bases from J, leaving 6 bases between. Germline-derived CDR1 and CDR2 are MNHEY and SVGEGT. The CDR3 has 14 amino acids.

This chain uses TRBV6-6 with TRBJ1-2; weak D call: TRBD1 (6 bases). Trimming removed 6 bases at V and 5 bases at J, with 16 bases between. CDR3 length equals 14 residues. CDR1 is MNHNY, CDR2 SVGAGI, per germline (reference sequence). The CDR3 DNA is TGTGCCAGCAGCTACCGCGGGGACACGTATGGCTACACCTTC. This encodes CASSYRGDTYGYTF.

The CDR3 sequence: CSVTQGGGYTF. CDR3 DNA sequence: TGCAGCGTTACACAGGGGGGTGGCTACACCTTC. The chain has TRBV29-1 and TRBJ1-2; 8 nucleotides line up with TRBD1. The CDR3 covers 11 residues. Germline CDR1 reads SQVTM; CDR2 reads ANQGSEA. Unmatched junction bases numbered 3, after V lost 5 bases and J lost 7 bases.

This clonotype has a single count. V usage is TRBV24-1 and J usage is TRBJ1-1; D is perhaps TRBD1 (5 bases). In germline, CDR1 is KGHDR, CDR2 SFDVKD. Trimming took 7 bases from V and 4 from J, leaving 30 bases between them. The CDR3 sequence is 19 residues long. CDR3 nucleotide sequence: TGTGCCACCAGCGCTTCCGCCGGGCCGCTTGTCCGTGGGGGCACTGAAGCTTTCTTT. It yields the protein CATSASAGPLVRGGTEAFF.

The chain uses TRBV12-3 or TRBV12-4 and TRBJ2-1; no definite D call. CDR3 length: 13 residues. Between the trimmed V and J ends, which lost 2 bases and 2 bases, there was a span of 4 bases. CDR3 protein: CASSLQTYNEQFF. Written as DNA, the CDR3 is TGTGCCAGCAGTTTACAAACCTACAATGAGCAGTTCTTC.

This clonotype was counted once. The chain recombines TRBV30 with TRBJ2-1; 10 bases are shared with TRBD1. V was pared by 5 bases and J by 7 bases, with 5 bases of the junction left unmatched. Germline values: CDR1 GTSNPN, CDR2 SVGIG (reference sequence). This CDR3 has 13 residues. Here the CDR3 reads CAWDRDRGNEQFF. The CDR3 nucleotides are TGTGCCTGGGACCGGGACAGGGGAAATGAGCAGTTCTTC.

The CDR3 DNA reads as TGTGCCAGCAGTACCCCATCCGGGACAGCGGATACGCAGTATTTT. This translates into CASSTPSGTADTQYF. The chain carries TRBV12-3 or TRBV12-4 and TRBJ2-3; 7 bases match TRBD1. Losses at the gene ends were 5 bases for V and 6 bases for J; bases not matched to a gene: 11. This CDR3 has 15 amino acids.

This sequence joins TRBV5-6 and TRBJ1-5; 10 bases are a match to TRBD1. Germline V gene sequence: CDR1 SGHDT, CDR2 YYEEEE. The ends lost 4 bases at V and 2 bases at J; junction bases unmatched: 6. The CDR3 spans 16 residues. The CDR3 nucleotides are TGTGCCAGCAGCAACTCCGGGACAGGGGGCAATCAGCCCCAGCATTTT. Translating gives CASSNSGTGGNQPQHF.

The rearrangement joins TRBV25-1 to TRBJ1-1; D call uncertain. The CDR3 extends over 14 amino acids. Germline V gives CDR1 MGHDK, CDR2 SYGVNS. The V end was cut by 6 bases, the J end by 8 bases, with 19 bases between. In DNA form, the CDR3 reads TGTGCCAGCAGACCCCTGGGCTTGGGCGCGGAAGCTTTCTTT. Translation: CASRPLGLGAEAFF.

The sample holds one count of this clonotype. The chain employs TRBV6-2 or TRBV6-3 and TRBJ1-4; tentatively, D is TRBD1 (5 bases). The CDR3 contains 12 residues. Trimming removed 1 base from V and 10 bases from J, with 7 bases in between. Germline V gene sequence: CDR1 MNHEY, CDR2 SVGEGT. In nucleotides, the CDR3 is TGTGCCAGCAGTTACTATGACAGAAAACTGTTTTTT. Its translation: CASSYYDRKLFF.

The chain recombines TRBV6-2 or TRBV6-3 with TRBJ1-2, with D maybe TRBD1 (5 bases). Per the germline V gene, CDR1 is MNHEY and CDR2 is SVGEGT. V was shortened by 4 bases and J by 4 bases, with 10 bases between the two germline ends. The CDR3 is made up of 13 amino acids. The CDR3 DNA is TGTGCCAGCAGTTGGGAGGGGTCCTATGGCTACACCTTC. It codes for CASSWEGSYGYTF.

J is TRBJ2-5 and V is TRBV20-1, with a weak D call TRBD2 (6 bases). Deletions cut 0 bases from V and 5 bases from J, with 13 bases between. CDR1 DFQATT and CDR2 SNEGSKA come from the germline V gene (reference sequence). The length of the CDR3 is 14 residues. In DNA form, the CDR3 reads TGCAGTGCTAGAGAAGGAGGGGTCGGCGAGACCCAGTACTTC. Translated: CSAREGGVGETQYF.

CDR3 residues: CASSKRPNLNYGYTF. The CDR3 DNA reads TGTGCCAGCAGCAAGAGACCGAATCTAAACTATGGCTACACCTTC. The V and J genes are TRBV9 and TRBJ1-2; D is unresolved. Germline-derived CDR1 and CDR2 are SGDLS and YYNGEE. This CDR3 comprises 15 residues. V gave up 4 bases and J gave up 2 bases, with 15 bases separating them.

A word on this clonotype: One end of the junction does not line up with germline, which may come from a read error. The chain employs TRBV19 and TRBJ2-1, with D perhaps TRBD1 or TRBD2 (5 bases each). The CDR3 contains 16 residues. Germline loops: CDR1 LNHDA, CDR2 SQIVND (reference sequence). The CDR3 nucleotides read TGTGCCAGTACCACTTTTCCTGGGACCTCCAACAATGAGCAGTTCTTC. Protein sequence: CASTTFPGTSNNEQFF.

This clonotype was observed a single time. V usage is TRBV7-2 and J usage is TRBJ2-7; 9 bases fit TRBD1. CDR1 is SGHTA, CDR2 FQGNSA, per germline. CDR3 length: 17 amino acids. V lost 5 bases to trimming and J lost 3 bases; unmatched junction nucleotides: 14. The CDR3 loop is CASSLGPFRDRDYEQYF. The CDR3 DNA sequence: TGTGCCAGCAGCCTAGGCCCCTTCCGGGACAGGGACTACGAGCAGTACTTC.

This clonotype has only one observation. This sequence joins TRBV27 and TRBJ1-2, with 10 bases matching TRBD1. V shed 4 bases and J 7 bases; nucleotides not matched to a gene: 9. In germline, CDR1 is MNHEY, CDR2 SMNVEV (reference sequence). This CDR3 comprises 15 residues. CDR3 residues: CASSSLPRQGAGYTF. DNA for the CDR3: TGTGCCAGCAGTTCTCTTCCCAGACAGGGGGCTGGCTACACCTTC.

J is TRBJ2-1 and V is TRBV28; 8 bases agree with TRBD1. The CDR3 length is 15 residues. The ends lost 5 bases at V and 3 bases at J; junction bases unmatched: 6. Per the germline V gene, CDR1 is MDHEN and CDR2 is SYDVKM. CDR3 protein: CASSPGQGHYNEQFF. CDR3 DNA: TGTGCCAGCAGTCCCGGACAGGGACACTACAATGAGCAGTTCTTC. The full variable domain, its missing parts supplied by reference TRBV28 and TRBJ2-1, is DVKVTQSSRYLVKRTGEKVFLECVQDMDHENMFWYRQDPGLGLRLIYFSYDVKMKEKGDIPEGYSVSREKKERFSLILESASTNQTSMYLCASSPGQGHYNEQFFGPGTRLTVL.